This T cell receptor (beta chain) comes out of a study of CD8 T cells in Susac syndrome. Random hexamers were used to reverse transcribe the RNA input (about 0.5 to 1 ug). Each CDR3 protein gets one entry after TCRdb re-called the immunoSEQ multiplex PCR reads with MiXCR. The sample includes around 99,000 distinct CDR3 sequences, approximately 96% of them seen just once. This CDR3 is built from 13 residues. The germline V and J ends were trimmed by 1 base and 4 bases, with 7 bases remaining between them. Germline V gene sequence: CDR1 KGHDR, CDR2 SFDVKD. Input material: CD4+ T cells from PBMCs. The sequence was obtained from a human donor in good health. V gene TRBV24-1 combines with J gene TRBJ2-7, with D hard to call. The CDR3 is CATSDFAAYEQYF. The CDR3 nucleotides read TGTGCCACCAGTGATTTCGCCGCTTACGAGCAGTACTTC.